This T cell receptor beta chain was identified in a study of T-cell memory formation after mild COVID-19. Germline V gene data show CDR1 as SGDLS and CDR2 as YYNGEE. The CDR3 length is 17 residues. Deletions cut 4 bases from V and 4 bases from J, with 20 bases between. Constant-segment-primed 5'RACE gave TCR alpha and TCR beta cDNA libraries with sample barcodes and UMIs. Each CDR3 protein gets one entry after TCRdb re-called the 5' RACE reads with MiXCR. Of approximately 210,000 distinct CDR3 sequences listed, about 10% are singletons. Specimen: PBMCs or a T cell subset sorted from them (not recorded which). The sequence was collected from a young man who had mild COVID-19 (a few samples of this study predate the infection). Cell type and time point are not known. The chain employs TRBV9 and TRBJ1-4, with D hard to call. CDR3 nucleotide sequence: TGTGCCAGCAGCACCAGCCCCCGGGGAGCGTATAATGAAAAACTGTTTTTT. Translating it yields CASSTSPRGAYNEKLFF.